This T cell receptor beta chain was identified in a study of blood T cell repertoires in COVID-19. Study context: Collection of acute and convalescent COVID-19 samples took place in the United States, Italy and Spain.

TCRdb's copy holds only in-frame clones and misses some; the assay was immunoSEQ multiplex PCR. Counted here are 150,000 or so clones, 85% occurring once; the ten biggest clones make up nearly 3%. This clone counts as medium-sized. Sequencing input: peripheral blood. This clonotype was sampled from a woman aged 40 to 55 with active or convalescent COVID-19.

CDR3 region: CASSYRDYNEQFF. Written as DNA, the CDR3 is TGTGCCAGCAGTTACCGGGACTACAATGAGCAGTTCTTC. V usage is TRBV6-5 and J usage is TRBJ2-1; a weak D match, TRBD2 (5 bases). The V end was cut by 2 bases, the J end by 3 bases, with 5 bases between. The CDR3 is made up of 13 amino acids. Germline CDR1 MNHEY, CDR2 SVGAGI.